This record concerns one TCR beta chain sequence. This clone has more than one count but fewer than ten. The antigen it binds to is not known. Per-base quality was not reported, and no clone a single base away is much larger than it. V and J are truncated by 0 bases and 8 bases respectively, leaving an intervening sequence of 14 bases. Measured from the cysteine to the phenylalanine, the CDR3 is 15 residues long. Of the read, only the CDR3 DNA is kept; its 45 bases are in frame from base 1. CDR1 and CDR2 are read off the germline V gene as MNHEY and SVGAGI. The entry originates in a study of technical replicates of blood from a handful of donors (dated by TCRdb to 2015 to 2018). Library preparation used the immunoSEQ multiplex PCR assay. In its TCRdb copy, this immuneACCESS table keeps in-frame sequences only and misses some clones. Where compared with another copy, unresolved V genes explain less than half of these, and the others have no known cause. The sample profile shows under 80,000 clones; roughly 91% of them were found once. The leading ten clones occupy roughly 5% of the sample.

Sequencing was carried out using PBMCs. This receptor was obtained from a human donor in good health. Some clones in this sample may be carry-over from other donors' samples. Recombination linked TRBV6-5 to TRBJ2-1, with a weak D call of TRBD2 (6 bases match). The nucleotides read TGTGCCAGCAGTTACTCGAATCGGGGGACGCATGAGCAGTTCTTC. Protein translation: CASSYSNRGTHEQFF.